This T cell receptor beta chain was identified in a study of CD8 T cells in Susac syndrome. As for the study in general: The Susac syndrome patients were therapy-naive, on corticosteroids, or on intravenous immunoglobulin alone at blood draw.

When the RNA was reverse transcribed, random hexamers were used with an input of about 0.5 to 1 ug. TCR beta CDR3 was amplified by immunoSEQ covering 54 Vbeta and 13 Jbeta. MiXCR, applied by TCRdb to the immunoSEQ multiplex PCR reads, yields one record per CDR3 protein. The data contain 140,000 to 150,000 distinct CDR3 sequences, approximately 95% of them singletons. V was clipped by 6 bases and J by 5 bases, with 14 bases between them. This CDR3 comprises 15 residues. Negative isolation was used for CD8+ and CD4+ T cells, and FACS enrichment was applied to TEMRA cells. The chain joins TRBV12-3 or TRBV12-4 to TRBJ1-6, with a tentative D call TRBD1 (5 bases). Sequenced material: CD4+ T cells from PBMCs. This clonotype originated in a human donor with Susac syndrome. The CDR3 DNA sequence: TGTGCCAGCAGCTCATTCCAGGGTAATAATTCACCCCTCCACTTT. Its protein product is CASSSFQGNNSPLHF.